What follows is one TCR beta chain and its context. Its antigen remains unknown. The data originate from a study of cytomegalovirus exposure and HLA in healthy donors. PCR involved 60 Vbeta and 13 Jbeta primers. In the study's own analysis: Later analysis identified tens of millions of unique TCR beta chains, 10 million to 12 million shared. Sequencing was performed with immunoSEQ multiplex PCR; in TCRdb, only in-frame clones are kept and a portion is missing. V, J and clone size reflect that table, while D and trimming were determined from the DNA. The repertoire holds 75,000 to 100,000 clones, 69% seen once, with 1.2% in the top ten. Whole-study findings and limits: Later analysis showed most CMV-associated TCR beta chains appearing HLA-restricted. Segments of the TCR beta V type were, in most cases, productive about 87% or about 30% of the time in an earlier analysis. A later analysis found TCR association rates differed by HLA locus, highest for DRB1 and lowest for HLA-C.

Germline loops: CDR1 GTSNPN, CDR2 SVGIG (reference sequence). There are 14 residues in the CDR3. V was pared by 1 base and J by 2 bases, with 1 base of the junction left unmatched. The genes are TRBV30 and TRBJ2-1; TRBD2 matches at 8 bases. The TCR was taken from a female donor in good health and CMV-seronegative. The sequenced sample consisted of PBMCs. This CDR3 reads CAWSAGGTYNEQFF. The CDR3, as DNA: TGTGCCTGGAGTGCGGGGGGGACCTACAATGAGCAGTTCTTC. Combining the CDR3 with reference TRBV30 and TRBJ2-1 gives the whole variable domain SQTIHQWPATLVQPVGSPLSLECTVEGTSNPNLYWYRQAAGRGLQLLFYSVGIGQISSEVPQNLSASRPQDRQFILSSKKLLLSDSGFYLCAWSAGGTYNEQFFGPGTRLTVL.